This paragraph covers one T cell receptor beta chain sequence. Trimming cost V 4 bases and J 5 bases; bases outside gene matches: 18. Germline V gene lookup returns CDR1 SGHNT and CDR2 YENEEA. The CDR3 consists of 19 residues. Residents of about two dozen US areas, aged roughly 18 to 95 years, made up the participants. This sample was taken from a study of blood T cell repertoires in COVID-19. Source study methods: Nucleated cell counts were estimated from reference gene primer amplification. Sequencing used immunoSEQ multiplex PCR; TCRdb keeps in-frame clones, though not all of them. V and J calls and clone size follow that table, whereas D and trimming were derived from the DNA. The sample includes about 270,000 clones, almost 85% of them seen just once.

Sequenced input: PBMCs or T cells enriched from blood (not recorded which). This TCR was recovered from a woman aged 45-59 years with acute COVID-19. The V gene is TRBV11-3, the J gene TRBJ2-3; 10 nucleotides align to TRBD2. As DNA, the CDR3 is TGTGCCAGCAGCTCCGCAAGGTGGCCTAGCGGGGGCTTCGGAGATACGCAGTATTTT. Its protein product is CASSSARWPSGGFGDTQYF.